This TCR beta chain was profiled in a study of T cell repertoires in cytomegalovirus infection. At the level of the study: Public TCR beta signature analysis indicated the presence of both CMV infection and matching HLA type. Study findings and constraints: Cumulative public TCR beta family frequency identified CMV carriers with the relevant HLA.

This clonotype has a count of ten or more. What it binds is not known. The CDR3 is 13 amino acids. Trimming pared 4 bases from V and 4 bases from J, leaving 10 bases between. Looked up from germline, CDR1 is MNHNS and CDR2 is SASEGT. Each CDR3 protein is one row after TCRdb ran MiXCR on the reads. Among about 530,000 distinct CDR3 sequences listed, around a quarter were seen once. Sequencing was carried out using PBMCs. The V and J genes are TRBV6-1 and TRBJ1-1; D may be TRBD1 (5 bases). This clonotype was obtained from a human donor in good health (CMV status not recorded). Some clones in this sample may be carry-over from other donors' samples. CDR3 sequence reads: CASSARVSTEAFF. The DNA for the CDR3 is TGTGCCAGCAGTGCCAGGGTGAGCACTGAAGCTTTCTTT.